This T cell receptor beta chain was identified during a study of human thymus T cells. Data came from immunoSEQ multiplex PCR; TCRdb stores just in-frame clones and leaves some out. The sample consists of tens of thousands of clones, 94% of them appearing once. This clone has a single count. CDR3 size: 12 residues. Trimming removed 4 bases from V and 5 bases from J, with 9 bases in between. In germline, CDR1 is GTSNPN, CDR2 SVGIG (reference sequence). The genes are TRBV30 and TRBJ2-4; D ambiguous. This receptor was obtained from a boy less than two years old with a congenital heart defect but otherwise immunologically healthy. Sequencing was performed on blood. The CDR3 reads CAWKGPQNIQYF. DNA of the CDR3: TGTGCCTGGAAGGGTCCCCAAAACATTCAGTACTTC. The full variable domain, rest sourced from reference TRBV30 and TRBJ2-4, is SQTIHQWPATLVQPVGSPLSLECTVEGTSNPNLYWYRQAAGRGLQLLFYSVGIGQISSEVPQNLSASRPQDRQFILSSKKLLLSDSGFYLCAWKGPQNIQYFGAGTRLSVL.